Below are 18 T cell receptor beta chains sequenced from a single sample in a study of T-cell reconstitution after alpha-beta-depleted transplantation in children. Preparing the TCRbeta library involved the use of unique molecular identifiers. Each CDR3 protein gets one entry after TCRdb re-called the PCR reads with MiXCR. The data show around 960,000 distinct CDR3 sequences, about 30% seen once. Specimen: PBMCs, mostly from graft donor cells, collected 360 days after TCRalphabeta/CD19-depleted stem cell transplant. These receptors were obtained from a boy in the first two years of life who had a stem cell transplant for SCID, so the T cells may come from the graft donor.

The table lists this clonotype with a few counts. V is TRBV15 and J is TRBJ2-1; a weak D match, TRBD2 (5 bases). The CDR3 runs 18 residues. The germline V gene encodes CDR1 LNHNV and CDR2 YYDKDF (reference sequence). V was pared by 5 bases and J by 8 bases, with 28 bases between. The CDR3 nucleotides are TGTGCCACCAGCTTTAGTCTCCCGGACGGCTTTAGCGACTATGAGCAGTTCTTC. Protein product: CATSFSLPDGFSDYEQFF.

This clonotype showed up many times. The rearrangement links TRBV12-3 or TRBV12-4 to TRBJ1-6; TRBD1 agrees at 9 bases. The CDR3 has 14 amino acids. Losses at the gene ends were 7 bases for V and 10 bases for J; bases not matched to a gene: 8. CDR3 DNA: TGTGCCAGCACCTCCCGGGACAGGGAGTCACCCCTCCACTTT. Translation: CASTSRDRESPLHF.

The J gene is TRBJ2-7, the V gene TRBV6-2 or TRBV6-3, with D unclear. The germline V gene encodes CDR1 MNHEY and CDR2 SVGEGT. The CDR3 is 16 amino acids. Trimming took 0 bases from V and 2 from J, leaving 14 bases between them. This chain's CDR3 is CASSYSNIGLAYEQYF. The DNA for the CDR3 is TGTGCCAGCAGTTACTCGAATATAGGGCTGGCCTACGAGCAGTACTTC.

The rearrangement uses TRBV2 and TRBJ1-1, with D unresolved. V lost 3 bases and J lost 4, with 15 bases in between. The germline V gene encodes CDR1 SNHLY and CDR2 FYNNEI. This CDR3 has 15 amino acids. This chain's CDR3 is CASSDPSNGATEAFF. For the CDR3, the DNA is TGTGCCAGCAGTGACCCTTCGAATGGAGCCACTGAAGCTTTCTTT.

As to this clonotype: One base away lies a much larger clone, so this may be a sequencing read error. The gene calls are TRBV7-6 and TRBJ2-5, with a tentative D call TRBD2 (6 bases). The CDR3 spans 13 residues. The V and J ends lost 4 bases and 2 bases respectively, with 8 bases between them. From germline, CDR1 is SGHVS and CDR2 FNYEAQ. CDR3: CASSWDWQETQYF. The DNA for the CDR3 is TGTGCCAGCAGCTGGGACTGGCAAGAGACCCAGTACTTC.

The chain links TRBV2 to TRBJ1-6, with TRBD1 identical over 8 bases. The CDR3 sequence is 14 residues long. The germline gives CDR1 SNHLY, CDR2 FYNNEI. V trimming: 5 bases; J trimming: 9 bases; junction bases outside the gene matches: 6. DNA of the CDR3: TGTGCCAGCAGTAAGACAGGGGAATTTTCACCCCTCCACTTT. Protein product: CASSKTGEFSPLHF.

V and J are TRBV28 and TRBJ1-1; D is undetermined. Looked up from germline, CDR1 is MDHEN and CDR2 is SYDVKM. Trimming cost V 2 bases and J 1 base, with 8 bases left between them. The length of the CDR3 is 14 residues. The CDR3 DNA reads as TGTGCCAGCAGTTTAGCCGCAGAGAACACTGAAGCTTTCTTT. It yields the protein CASSLAAENTEAFF.

The rearrangement joins TRBV12-3 or TRBV12-4 to TRBJ1-1, with a weak D call TRBD1 (6 bases). There are 18 residues in the CDR3. Trimming shortened V by 5 bases and J by 3 bases, and 25 bases separated the two germline ends. The CDR3 DNA sequence: TGTGCCAGCAGTAGGGGGGCGGTTCGGGGGGCGGGGGACACTGAAGCTTTCTTT. The encoded protein is CASSRGAVRGAGDTEAFF.

This clonotype was found a few times. The rearrangement links TRBV6-5 to TRBJ1-1, with D maybe TRBD1 (5 bases). Trimming took off 8 bases at V and 1 base at J, with 14 bases between the two ends. There are 14 residues in the CDR3. Germline V gives CDR1 MNHEY, CDR2 SVGAGI. The CDR3 here is CASQLATGNTEAFF. The CDR3 bases are TGTGCCAGCCAGTTGGCCACAGGGAACACTGAAGCTTTCTTT.

In this sample, this clonotype turned up a few times. The rearrangement links TRBV15 to TRBJ1-5, with 9 bases aligning to TRBD1. Germline assignment: CDR1 LNHNV and CDR2 YYDKDF (reference sequence). Trimming cost V 5 bases and J 6 bases; bases outside gene matches: 5. The CDR3 consists of 14 residues. The CDR3 is CATSPGQGGQPQHF. CDR3 sequence (DNA): TGTGCCACCAGCCCGGGACAGGGCGGTCAGCCCCAGCATTTT.

This clonotype was recorded a few times. The chain has TRBV5-1 and TRBJ1-2; tentative D call: TRBD1 (5 bases). Deletions cut 2 bases from V and 0 bases from J, with 11 bases between. The germline V gene has CDR1 SGHRS and CDR2 YFSETQ. CDR3 length: 15 residues. CDR3 sequence: CASSFRDAANYGYTF. CDR3 sequence (DNA): TGCGCCAGCAGCTTCCGGGACGCCGCTAACTATGGCTACACCTTC.

V and J are TRBV4-3 and TRBJ1-2, with TRBD1 matching 7 bases. This CDR3 spans 16 amino acids. Losses at the gene ends were 0 bases for V and 4 bases for J; bases not matched to a gene: 8. From germline, CDR1 is LGHNA and CDR2 YSLEER. CDR3 region: CASSQEYRPGGYGYTF. The CDR3 region has the DNA TGCGCCAGCAGCCAAGAGTACCGGCCAGGGGGCTATGGCTACACCTTC.

The rearrangement joins TRBV29-1 to TRBJ2-7; 10 bases align to TRBD2. The CDR3 has 14 amino acids. After removal of 7 bases from V and 5 bases from J, the junction contained 11 bases not matched to a gene. The germline V gene encodes CDR1 SQVTM and CDR2 ANQGSEA. In DNA form, the CDR3 reads TGCAGCGCCAGCGGGGGGGCCATTCGCAACGAGCAGTACTTC. Translation: CSASGGAIRNEQYF.

The chain combines TRBV20-1 with TRBJ2-5, with D maybe TRBD1 (6 bases). The V gene's germline CDR1 is DFQATT and CDR2 SNEGSKA (reference sequence). The length of the CDR3 is 15 residues. The V end was cut by 0 bases, the J end by 1 base, with 12 bases between. The CDR3 region has the DNA TGCAGTGCTAGAGATCCCAGGGGCCCCCAAGAGACCCAGTACTTC. Amino acid sequence: CSARDPRGPQETQYF.

This clonotype was detected ten times or more. V is TRBV12-3 or TRBV12-4 and J is TRBJ2-3; TRBD2 matches at 10 bases. This CDR3 is 17 amino acids long. The J segment lost 0 bases and the V segment lost 3 bases, leaving 6 bases of the junction unmatched. CDR3 bases: TGTGCCAGCAGTTTGGGACTAGCGATAGGAAGCACAGATACGCAGTATTTT. Translating gives CASSLGLAIGSTDTQYF.

The chain joins TRBV7-2 to TRBJ2-2, with TRBD2 identical over 7 bases. The CDR3 covers 16 residues. From germline, CDR1 is SGHTA and CDR2 FQGNSA. V gave up 2 bases and J gave up 4 bases; unmatched junction bases: 7. CDR3 sequence: CASSLSGPGGTGELFF. The CDR3 DNA reads TGTGCCAGCAGCTTATCCGGCCCGGGGGGCACCGGGGAGCTGTTTTTT.

The chain is built from TRBV12-5 and TRBJ1-1; TRBD1 matches 9 bases. V lost 5 bases, J lost 4 bases, and 8 bases stayed unmatched. CDR3 length: 15 residues. Germline CDR1 reads LGHNT; CDR2 reads FRNRAP. The CDR3 spells CASGTSWTGATEAFF. For the CDR3, the DNA is TGTGCTAGTGGTACATCGTGGACAGGGGCCACTGAAGCTTTCTTT. Full variable domain (remainder filled in from reference TRBV12-5 and TRBJ1-1): DARVTQTPRHKVTEMGQEVTMRCQPILGHNTVFWYRQTMMQGLELLAYFRNRAPLDDSGMPKDRFSAEMPDATLATLKIQPSEPRDSAVYFCASGTSWTGATEAFFGQGTRLTVV.

There are a few counts of this clonotype. The J gene is TRBJ2-2, the V gene TRBV5-1; D remains unclear. The CDR3 spans 14 residues. Per the germline V gene, CDR1 is SGHRS and CDR2 is YFSETQ. The V end lost 4 bases, the J end lost 5 bases, and 12 bases lay between the germline ends. This CDR3 is CASSAVYRTGELFF. The CDR3 coding sequence is TGCGCCAGCAGCGCAGTCTACCGGACCGGGGAGCTGTTTTTT.